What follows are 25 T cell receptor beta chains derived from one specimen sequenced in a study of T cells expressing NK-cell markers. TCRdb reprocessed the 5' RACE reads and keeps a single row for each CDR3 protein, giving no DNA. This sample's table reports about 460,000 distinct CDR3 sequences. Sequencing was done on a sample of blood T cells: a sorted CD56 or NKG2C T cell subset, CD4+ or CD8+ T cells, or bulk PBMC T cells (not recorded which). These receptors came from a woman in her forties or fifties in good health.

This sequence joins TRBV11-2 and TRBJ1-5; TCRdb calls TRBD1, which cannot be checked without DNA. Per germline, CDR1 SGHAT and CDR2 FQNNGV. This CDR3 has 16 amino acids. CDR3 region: CASSLGVQGANQPQHF.

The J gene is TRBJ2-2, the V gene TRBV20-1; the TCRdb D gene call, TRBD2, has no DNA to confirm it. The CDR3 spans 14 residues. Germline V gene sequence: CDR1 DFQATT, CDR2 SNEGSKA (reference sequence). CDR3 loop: CSAPSGRAAGELFF.

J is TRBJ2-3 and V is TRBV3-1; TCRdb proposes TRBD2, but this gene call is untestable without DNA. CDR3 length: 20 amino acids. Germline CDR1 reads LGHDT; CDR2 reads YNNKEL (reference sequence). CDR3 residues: CASSRKRGTSGRVSTDTQYF.

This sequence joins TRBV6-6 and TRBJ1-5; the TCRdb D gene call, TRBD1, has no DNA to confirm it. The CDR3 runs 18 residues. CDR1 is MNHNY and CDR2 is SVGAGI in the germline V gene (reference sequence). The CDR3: CASSLINRDPRSNQPQHF.

The CDR3: CASSLESGAKYTGELFF. The chain is built from TRBV12-3 or TRBV12-4 and TRBJ2-2; TCRdb's D call of TRBD1 is untestable without DNA. CDR3 length: 17 amino acids.

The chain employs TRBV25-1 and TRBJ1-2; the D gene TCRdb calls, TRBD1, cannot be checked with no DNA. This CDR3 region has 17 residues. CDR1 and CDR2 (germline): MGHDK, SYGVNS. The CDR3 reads CASSDLRQGATAHGYTF.

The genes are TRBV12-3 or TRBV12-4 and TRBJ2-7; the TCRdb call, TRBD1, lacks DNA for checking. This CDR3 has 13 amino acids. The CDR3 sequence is CASGQSGSYEQYF.

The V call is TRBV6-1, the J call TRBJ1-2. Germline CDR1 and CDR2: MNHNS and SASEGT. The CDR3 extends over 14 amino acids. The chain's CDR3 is CASSEAANLYGYTF.

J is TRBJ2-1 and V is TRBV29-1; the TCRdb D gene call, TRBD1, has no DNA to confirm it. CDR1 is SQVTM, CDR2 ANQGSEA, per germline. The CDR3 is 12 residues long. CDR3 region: CSVELGQFPQFF.

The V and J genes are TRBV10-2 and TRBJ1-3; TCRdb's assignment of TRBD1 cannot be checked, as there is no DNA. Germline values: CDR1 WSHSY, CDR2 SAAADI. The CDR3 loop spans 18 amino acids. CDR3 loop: CASGPRRGQGALGNTIYF.

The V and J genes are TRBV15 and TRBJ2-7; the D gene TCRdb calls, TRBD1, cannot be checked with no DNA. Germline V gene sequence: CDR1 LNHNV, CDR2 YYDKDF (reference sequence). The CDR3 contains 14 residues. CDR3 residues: CATSRQGMRYEQYF.

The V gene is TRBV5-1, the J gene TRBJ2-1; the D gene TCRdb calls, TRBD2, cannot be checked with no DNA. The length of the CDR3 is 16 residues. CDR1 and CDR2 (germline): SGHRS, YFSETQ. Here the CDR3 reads CASGLGVVTSYNEQFF.

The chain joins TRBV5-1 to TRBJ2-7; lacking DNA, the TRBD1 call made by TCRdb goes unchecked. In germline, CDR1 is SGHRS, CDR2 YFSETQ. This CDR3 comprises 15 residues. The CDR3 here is CASSLRTTGAYEQYF.

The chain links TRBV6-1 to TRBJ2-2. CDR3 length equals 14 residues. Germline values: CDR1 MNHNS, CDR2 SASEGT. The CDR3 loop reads CASSEGLYTGELFF.

Here the CDR3 reads CASEGPKRSNQPQHF. This rearrangement joins TRBV6-1 to TRBJ1-5. In germline, CDR1 is MNHNS, CDR2 SASEGT. There are 15 residues in the CDR3.

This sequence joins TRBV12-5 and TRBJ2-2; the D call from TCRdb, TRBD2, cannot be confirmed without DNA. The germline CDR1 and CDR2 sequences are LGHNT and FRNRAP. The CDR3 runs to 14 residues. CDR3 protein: CASGLAGGTGELFF.

The CDR3 region is CASSFGGSSHNEQFF. The V and J genes are TRBV5-6 and TRBJ2-1. CDR3 size: 15 residues. CDR1 and CDR2 (germline): SGHDT, YYEEEE.

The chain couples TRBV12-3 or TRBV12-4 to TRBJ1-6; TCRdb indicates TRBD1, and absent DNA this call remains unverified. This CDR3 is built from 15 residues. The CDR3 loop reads CASSSLGGFNSPLHF.

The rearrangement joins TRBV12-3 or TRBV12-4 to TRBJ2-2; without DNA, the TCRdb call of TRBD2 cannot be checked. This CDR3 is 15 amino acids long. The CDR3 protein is CASSLVPGPSGALFF.

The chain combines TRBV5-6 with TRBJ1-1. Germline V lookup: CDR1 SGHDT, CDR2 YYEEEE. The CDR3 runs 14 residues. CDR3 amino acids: CASSSLGRDTEAFF.

This chain's CDR3 is CASSNQDNLDEQFF. V is TRBV23-1 and J is TRBJ2-1. TRBV23-1 is annotated as an ORF whose role is uncertain. CDR3 length: 14 amino acids.

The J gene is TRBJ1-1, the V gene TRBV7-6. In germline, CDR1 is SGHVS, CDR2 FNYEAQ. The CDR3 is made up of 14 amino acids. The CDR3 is CASSLAGNSQEAFF.

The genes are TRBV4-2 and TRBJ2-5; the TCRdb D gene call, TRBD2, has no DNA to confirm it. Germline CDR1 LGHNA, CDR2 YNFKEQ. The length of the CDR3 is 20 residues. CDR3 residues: CASSQGWGPGLAGEKETQYF.

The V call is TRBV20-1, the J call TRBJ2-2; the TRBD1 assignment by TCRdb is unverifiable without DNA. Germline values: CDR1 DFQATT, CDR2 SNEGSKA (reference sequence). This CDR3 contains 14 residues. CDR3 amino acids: CSARTGLNTGELFF.

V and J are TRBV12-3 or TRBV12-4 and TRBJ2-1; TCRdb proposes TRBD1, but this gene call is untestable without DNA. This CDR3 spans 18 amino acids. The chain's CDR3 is CASRPRMTGTTSYNEQFF.